The 20 T cell receptor beta chains below all came from one sample that was sequenced in a study of metastatic and nonmetastatic thyroid tumors. No treatment of any kind had been given to any patient before thyroid surgery. Using MiXCR, TCRdb re-called clones from the PCR reads. The sample shows tens of thousands of clones, 20% to 25% of them seen only once. The specimen was adjacent normal tissue. Receptor source: a female donor with papillary thyroid cancer or a benign thyroid nodule (not recorded which). Some clones in this sample may be carry-over from other donors' samples.

The table lists this clone with a few counts. This sequence joins TRBV6-2 or TRBV6-3 and TRBJ2-7, with 9 nucleotides matching TRBD2. The V gene's germline CDR1 is MNHEY and CDR2 SVGEGT. The V and J ends lost 0 bases and 6 bases, in that order; junction bases with no gene match: 6. The CDR3 has 15 residues. The CDR3 spells CASSYSKPAGGEQYF. CDR3 coding DNA: TGTGCCAGCAGTTACTCAAAGCCAGCGGGAGGCGAGCAGTACTTC.

On this clone itself: This may arise from a read error, as a much more abundant clone is one base away. The chain links TRBV29-1 to TRBJ2-1; TRBD1 aligns across 7 bases. The CDR3 runs 12 residues. Germline CDR1 reads SQVTM; CDR2 reads ANQGSEA. Here the CDR3 reads CGVEGQNNEQFF. CDR3 coding DNA: TGCGGCGTAGAGGGACAGAACAATGAGCAGTTCTTC.

This clone was detected only a few times. This chain connects TRBV27 to TRBJ1-3; 9 nucleotides agree with TRBD1. CDR3 length: 15 amino acids. The junction had 3 bases not matched to a gene; V was cut back by 6 bases and J by 0 bases. CDR1 is MNHEY, CDR2 SMNVEV, per germline (reference sequence). The CDR3: CASSRQGVSGNTIYF. The CDR3 DNA follows: TGTGCCAGCAGCAGACAGGGGGTCTCTGGAAACACCATATATTTT.

In this sample, this clone turned up once. V gene TRBV18 combines with J gene TRBJ2-4; D possibly corresponds to TRBD1 (6 bases). The CDR3 totals 15 residues. The germline V gene encodes CDR1 KGHSH and CDR2 LQKENI. V shed 0 bases and J shed 13 bases, with 19 bases lying between them. The CDR3 DNA sequence: TGTGCCAGCTCACCACCATCGACAGGCCTGGAGGCGCAGTACTTC. This sequence encodes CASSPPSTGLEAQYF.

This clone has only a few counts. The V call is TRBV4-2, the J call TRBJ1-6, with 9 bases identical to TRBD1. From germline, CDR1 is LGHNA and CDR2 YNFKEQ. The CDR3 extends over 16 amino acids. After removal of 0 bases from V and 14 bases from J, the junction contained 11 bases not matched to a gene. The CDR3 protein is CASSQDIGTGSGALHF. CDR3 nucleotides: TGTGCCAGCAGCCAAGATATCGGGACAGGGTCGGGAGCCCTCCACTTT.

V is TRBV9 and J is TRBJ2-2, with D possibly being TRBD1 or TRBD2 (6 bases each). With 4 bases removed from V and 7 bases from J, the gap between germline ends came to 17 bases. The germline CDR1 and CDR2 sequences are SGDLS and YYNGEE. The CDR3 is 15 residues long. This CDR3 reads CASSPGEARGGELFF. Here the CDR3 DNA reads TGTGCCAGCAGCCCAGGGGAGGCTAGGGGCGGGGAGCTGTTTTTT.

This clone came up a few times. The V and J genes are TRBV19 and TRBJ2-5, with 8 bases that match TRBD1. The V gene end was trimmed by 5 bases and the J gene end by 9 bases; junction bases not matched to a gene: 8. CDR3 length: 13 amino acids. Germline values: CDR1 LNHDA, CDR2 SQIVND (reference sequence). For the CDR3, the DNA is TGTGCCAGTAGTTTAGGGGGACAGGATGCCCAGTACTTC. Amino acids: CASSLGGQDAQYF.

The chain joins TRBV5-6 to TRBJ2-7; D not certain. The length of the CDR3 is 15 residues. Trimming took off 0 bases at V and 3 bases at J, with 13 bases between the two ends. Germline V gene data show CDR1 as SGHDT and CDR2 as YYEEEE. In DNA, the CDR3 is TGTGCCAGCAGCTTGGTTAGGTATTCAATCTACGAGCAGTACTTC. It yields the protein CASSLVRYSIYEQYF. Drawing the rest from reference TRBV5-6 and TRBJ2-7, the complete variable domain is DAGVTQSPTHLIKTRGQQVTLRCSPKSGHDTVSWYQQALGQGPQFIFQYYEEEERQRGNFPDRFSGHQFPNYSSELNVNALLLGDSALYLCASSLVRYSIYEQYFGPGTRLTVT.

This clone was observed many times. The J gene is TRBJ1-5, the V gene TRBV15; TRBD1 agrees at 7 bases. Losses at the gene ends were 1 base for V and 0 bases for J; bases not matched to a gene: 9. Per the germline V gene, CDR1 is LNHNV and CDR2 is YYDKDF (reference sequence). The CDR3 length is 18 residues. The CDR3 DNA sequence: TGTGCCACCAGCAGAGGCTCCGGGACAGCTAATAGCAATCAGCCCCAGCATTTT. Translation: CATSRGSGTANSNQPQHF.

The V gene is TRBV11-2, the J gene TRBJ2-1; TRBD2 matches 9 bases. CDR1 and CDR2 (germline): SGHAT, FQNNGV. J lost 4 bases, V lost 6 bases, and 19 bases had no gene match. This CDR3 spans 19 amino acids. CDR3 sequence: CASSSFTGTSRSRYNEQFF. The CDR3 DNA follows: TGTGCCAGCAGTTCCTTTACTGGGACTAGCAGGAGTAGGTACAATGAGCAGTTCTTC.

There are many counts of this clone. The chain carries TRBV7-8 and TRBJ1-5; the D is unclear. This CDR3 contains 13 residues. Deletions cut 5 bases from V and 4 bases from J, with 9 bases between. The germline gives CDR1 SGHVS, CDR2 FQNEAQ. CDR3 protein: CASSPAGNQPQHF. The CDR3 DNA is TGTGCCAGCAGCCCAGCAGGTAATCAGCCCCAGCATTTT.

This clone was counted between two and nine times. V is TRBV6-1 and J is TRBJ1-5, with TRBD1 as a possible D gene (5 bases). V shed 7 bases and J shed 3 bases, with 22 bases lying between them. Germline V gene sequence: CDR1 MNHNS, CDR2 SASEGT. This CDR3 spans 17 amino acids. CDR3 residues: CASTGPRAGVVNQPQHF. CDR3 coding DNA: TGTGCCAGCACCGGACCCAGGGCCGGGGTCGTCAATCAGCCCCAGCATTTT.

The chain combines TRBV5-8 with TRBJ2-1, with TRBD1 matching over 7 bases. The CDR3 covers 10 residues. Germline V lookup: CDR1 SGHTS, CDR2 YDEGEE. The junction had 7 bases not matched to a gene; V was cut back by 9 bases and J by 13 bases. CDR3 sequence reads: CANRGRQQFF. In DNA, the CDR3 is TGTGCCAACAGGGGACGCCAACAGTTCTTC.

This clone was seen repeatedly, ten times or more. CDR3 sequence (DNA): TGCAGTGCTAGCGGGAAGGGAAATGAGCAGTTCTTC. Translated: CSASGKGNEQFF. This chain uses TRBV20-1 with TRBJ2-1; tentative D call: TRBD2 (5 bases). Germline values: CDR1 DFQATT, CDR2 SNEGSKA (reference sequence). This CDR3 has 12 amino acids. V was shortened by 3 bases and J by 7 bases, with 10 bases between the two germline ends.

This clone came up many times. The gene calls are TRBV4-1 and TRBJ1-3; 9 bases agree with TRBD1. The CDR3 is made up of 18 amino acids. CDR1 MGHRA and CDR2 YSYEKL come from the germline V gene. The V gene end was trimmed by 0 bases and the J gene end by 0 bases; junction bases not matched to a gene: 6. For the CDR3, the DNA is TGCGCCAGCAGCCAAGAGCCGAACAGGGGGCCCTCTGGAAACACCATATATTTT. It translates to CASSQEPNRGPSGNTIYF.

This clone was recorded many times. The rearrangement uses TRBV6-1 and TRBJ1-5; possibly TRBD1 for D (5 bases). The V gene lost 6 bases and the J gene lost 2 bases, with 14 bases spanning the gap. This CDR3 is 15 amino acids long. In germline, CDR1 is MNHNS, CDR2 SASEGT. The CDR3 here is CASRPQGGGNQPQHF. The CDR3, as DNA: TGTGCCAGCAGGCCCCAGGGAGGAGGCAATCAGCCCCAGCATTTT.

Only a few counts were recorded for this clone. J is TRBJ1-1 and V is TRBV7-6; D unresolved. CDR3 length: 13 amino acids. Germline V gene data show CDR1 as SGHVS and CDR2 as FNYEAQ. Deletions cut 4 bases from V and 1 base from J, with 7 bases between. The DNA for the CDR3 is TGTGCCAGCAGCTCTCAGGAGAACACTGAAGCTTTCTTT. This translates into CASSSQENTEAFF.

The table lists this clone with many counts. The J gene is TRBJ2-7, the V gene TRBV4-3; D is uncertain. Trimming cost V 0 bases and J 0 bases, with 6 bases left between them. Germline CDR1 LGHNA, CDR2 YSLEER. This CDR3 has 14 amino acids. CDR3 sequence (DNA): TGCGCCAGCAGCCAAGACTGGGCCTCCTACGAGCAGTACTTC. Translation: CASSQDWASYEQYF.

This clone appeared a few times. This CDR3 is CASSEGRGAGYTF. The CDR3 DNA follows: TGTGCCAGCAGTGAGGGCAGGGGAGCTGGCTACACCTTC. The chain uses TRBV6-1 and TRBJ1-2; TRBD1 might be the D (6 bases). The CDR3 covers 13 residues. The germline gives CDR1 MNHNS, CDR2 SASEGT. Trimming left V 3 bases short and J 7 bases short, with 12 bases between.

This clone was counted ten times or more. The gene calls are TRBV28 and TRBJ1-2; D possibly corresponds to TRBD1 (5 bases). The CDR3 runs to 15 residues. Trimming removed 5 bases at V and 4 bases at J, with 17 bases between. Germline CDR1 MDHEN, CDR2 SYDVKM. The CDR3 loop is CASSPPRGGPYGYTF. CDR3 in DNA: TGTGCCAGCAGTCCACCCCGGGGGGGACCCTATGGCTACACCTTC.